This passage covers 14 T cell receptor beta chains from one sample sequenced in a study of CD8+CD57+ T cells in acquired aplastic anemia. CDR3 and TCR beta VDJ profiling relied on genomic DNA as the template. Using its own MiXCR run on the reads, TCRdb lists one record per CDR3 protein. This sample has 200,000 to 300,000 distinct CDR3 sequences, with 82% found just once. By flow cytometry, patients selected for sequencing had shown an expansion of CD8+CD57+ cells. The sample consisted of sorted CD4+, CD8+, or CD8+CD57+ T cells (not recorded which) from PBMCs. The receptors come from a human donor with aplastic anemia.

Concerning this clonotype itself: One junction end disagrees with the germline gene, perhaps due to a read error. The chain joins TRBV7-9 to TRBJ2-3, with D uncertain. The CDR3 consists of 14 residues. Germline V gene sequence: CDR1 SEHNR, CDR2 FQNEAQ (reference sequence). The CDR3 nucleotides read TGTGCCAGCAGCTTAGCGTTAGGTCCCAATACGCAGTACTTT. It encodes CASSLALGPNTQYF.

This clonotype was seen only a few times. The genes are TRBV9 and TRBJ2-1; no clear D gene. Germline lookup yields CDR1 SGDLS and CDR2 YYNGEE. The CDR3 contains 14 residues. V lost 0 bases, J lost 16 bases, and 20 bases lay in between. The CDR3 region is CASSVGLDTQYFFF. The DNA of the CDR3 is TGTGCCAGCAGCGTAGGGTTAGATACGCAGTATTTTTTCTTC. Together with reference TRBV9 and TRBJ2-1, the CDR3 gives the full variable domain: DSGVTQTPKHLITATGQRVTLRCSPRSGDLSVYWYQQSLDQGLQFLIQYYNGEERAKGNILERFSAQQFPDLHSELNLSSLELGDSALYFCASSVGLDTQYFFFGPGTRLTVL.

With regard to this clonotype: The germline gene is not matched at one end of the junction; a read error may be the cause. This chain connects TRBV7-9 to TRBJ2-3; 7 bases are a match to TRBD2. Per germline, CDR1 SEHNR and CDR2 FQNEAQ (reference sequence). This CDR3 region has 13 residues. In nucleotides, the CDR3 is TGTGCCAGCAGGGGCGGAGCGGGGAACACGCAGTATTTC. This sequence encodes CASRGGAGNTQYF.

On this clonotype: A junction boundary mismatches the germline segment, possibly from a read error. The CDR3 region is CASGVGGGPDPQF. CDR3 DNA sequence: TGTGCCAGCGGCGTAGGGGGCGGTCCCGATCCGCAGTTT. The chain couples TRBV7-8 to TRBJ2-3; 7 nucleotides line up with TRBD1. Germline V CDR1 and CDR2: SGHVS, FQNEAQ. This CDR3 spans 13 amino acids. Complete variable domain (other parts from reference TRBV7-8 and TRBJ2-3): GAGVSQSPRYKVAKRGQDVALRCDPISGHVSLFWYQQALGQGPEFLTYFQNEAQLDKSGLPSDRFFAERPEGSVSTLKIQRTQQEDSAVYLCASGVGGGPDPQFGPGTRLTVL.

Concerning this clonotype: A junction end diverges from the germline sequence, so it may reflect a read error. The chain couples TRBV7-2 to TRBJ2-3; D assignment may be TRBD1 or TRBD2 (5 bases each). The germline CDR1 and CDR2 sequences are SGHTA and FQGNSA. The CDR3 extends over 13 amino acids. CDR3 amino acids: CASGDGAKDPQYF. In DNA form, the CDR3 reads TGTGCCAGCGGGGACGGGGCCAAAGATCCGCAGTATTTT.

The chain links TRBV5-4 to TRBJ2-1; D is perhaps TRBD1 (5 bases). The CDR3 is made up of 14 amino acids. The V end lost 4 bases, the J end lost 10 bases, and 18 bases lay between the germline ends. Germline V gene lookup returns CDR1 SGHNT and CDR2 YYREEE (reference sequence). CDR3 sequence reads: CASSRGTASYEQFF. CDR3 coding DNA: TGTGCCAGCAGCAGGGGCACAGCCTCCTACGAGCAGTTCTTC.

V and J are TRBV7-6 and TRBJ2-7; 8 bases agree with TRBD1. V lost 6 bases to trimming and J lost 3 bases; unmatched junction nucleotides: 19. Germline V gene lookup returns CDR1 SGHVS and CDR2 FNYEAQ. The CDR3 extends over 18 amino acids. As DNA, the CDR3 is TGTGCCAGCAGTTCAGACAGGGGCAATTCACCCCTCCACTACGAGCAGTACGTC. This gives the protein CASSSDRGNSPLHYEQYV.

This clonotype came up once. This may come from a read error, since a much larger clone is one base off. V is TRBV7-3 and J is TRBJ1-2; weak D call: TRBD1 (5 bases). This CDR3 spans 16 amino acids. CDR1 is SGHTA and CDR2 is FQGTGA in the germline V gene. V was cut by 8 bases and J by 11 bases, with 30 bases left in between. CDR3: CASGDGSTDTQYFYTF. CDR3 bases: TGTGCCAGCGGGGACGGGAGCACAGATACGCAGTATTTTTACACCTTC. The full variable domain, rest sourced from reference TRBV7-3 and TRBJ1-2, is GAGVSQTPSNKVTEKGKYVELRCDPISGHTALYWYRQSLGQGPEFLIYFQGTGAADDSGLPNDRFFAVRPEGSVSTLKIQRTERGDSAVYLCASGDGSTDTQYFYTFGSGTRLTVV.

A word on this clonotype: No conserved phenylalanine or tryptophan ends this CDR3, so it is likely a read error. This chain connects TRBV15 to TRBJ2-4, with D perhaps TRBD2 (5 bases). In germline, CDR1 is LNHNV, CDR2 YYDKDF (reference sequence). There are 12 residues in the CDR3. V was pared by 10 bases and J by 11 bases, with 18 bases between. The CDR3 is CASGGARNLQYY. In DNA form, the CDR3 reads TGTGCCAGCGGAGGAGCCAGGAACCTTCAGTACTAC.

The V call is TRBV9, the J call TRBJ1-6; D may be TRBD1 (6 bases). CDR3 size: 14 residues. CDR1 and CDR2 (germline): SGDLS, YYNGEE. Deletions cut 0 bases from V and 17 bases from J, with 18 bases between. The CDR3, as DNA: TGTGCCAGCAGCGTAGGGACAGATACGCAGTCCTTCCACTTT. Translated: CASSVGTDTQSFHF. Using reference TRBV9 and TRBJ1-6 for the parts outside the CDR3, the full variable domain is DSGVTQTPKHLITATGQRVTLRCSPRSGDLSVYWYQQSLDQGLQFLIQYYNGEERAKGNILERFSAQQFPDLHSELNLSSLELGDSALYFCASSVGTDTQSFHFGNGTRLTVT.

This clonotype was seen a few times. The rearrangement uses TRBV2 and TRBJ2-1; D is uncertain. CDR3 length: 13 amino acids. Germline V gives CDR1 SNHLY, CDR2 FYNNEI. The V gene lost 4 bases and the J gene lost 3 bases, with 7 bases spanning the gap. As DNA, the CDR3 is TGTGCCAGCAGTGTTTATGACTACAATGAGCAGTTCTTC. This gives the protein CASSVYDYNEQFF. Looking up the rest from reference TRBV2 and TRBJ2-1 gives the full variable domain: EPEVTQTPSHQVTQMGQEVILRCVPISNHLYFYWYRQILGQKVEFLVSFYNNEISEKSEIFDDQFSVERPDGSNFTLKIRSTKLEDSAMYFCASSVYDYNEQFFGPGTRLTVL.

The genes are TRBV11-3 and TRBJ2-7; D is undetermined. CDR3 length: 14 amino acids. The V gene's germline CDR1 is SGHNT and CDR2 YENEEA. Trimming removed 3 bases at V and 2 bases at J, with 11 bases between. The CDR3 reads CASSFHRNAYEQYF. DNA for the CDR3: TGTGCCAGCAGCTTTCATCGGAACGCCTACGAGCAGTACTTC.

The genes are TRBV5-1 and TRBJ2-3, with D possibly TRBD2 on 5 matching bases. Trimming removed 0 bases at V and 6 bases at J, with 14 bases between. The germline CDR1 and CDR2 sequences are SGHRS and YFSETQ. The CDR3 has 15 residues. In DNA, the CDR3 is TGCGCCAGCAGCTTGGGCCAGGCCGACTACGATACGCAGTATTTT. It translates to CASSLGQADYDTQYF.

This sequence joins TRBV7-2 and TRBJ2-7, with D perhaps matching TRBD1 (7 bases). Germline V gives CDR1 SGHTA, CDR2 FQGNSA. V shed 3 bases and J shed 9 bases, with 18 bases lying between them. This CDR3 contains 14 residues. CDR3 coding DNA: TGTGCCAGCAGCTTCACAGGGGAGGACTATACGCAGTACTTC. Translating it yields CASSFTGEDYTQYF.